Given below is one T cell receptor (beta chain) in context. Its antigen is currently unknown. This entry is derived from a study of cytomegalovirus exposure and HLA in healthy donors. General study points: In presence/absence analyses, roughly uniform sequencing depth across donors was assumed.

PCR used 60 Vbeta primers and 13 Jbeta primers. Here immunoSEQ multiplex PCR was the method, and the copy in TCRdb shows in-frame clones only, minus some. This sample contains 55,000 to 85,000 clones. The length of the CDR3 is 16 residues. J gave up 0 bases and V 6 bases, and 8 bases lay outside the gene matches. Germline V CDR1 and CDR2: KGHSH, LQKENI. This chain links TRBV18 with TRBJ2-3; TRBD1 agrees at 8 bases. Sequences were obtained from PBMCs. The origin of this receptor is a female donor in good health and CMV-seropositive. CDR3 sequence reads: CASSPTGGPSTDTQYF. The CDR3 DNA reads TGTGCCAGCTCCCCTACAGGGGGGCCTAGCACAGATACGCAGTATTTT. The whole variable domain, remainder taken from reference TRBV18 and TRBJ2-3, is NAGVMQNPRHLVRRRGQEARLRCSPMKGHSHVYWYRQLPEEGLKFMVYLQKENIIDESGMPKERFSAEFPKEGPSILRIQQVVRGDSAAYFCASSPTGGPSTDTQYFGPGTRLTVL.